The 26 T cell receptor beta chains reported below all come from one sample, sequenced in a study of cytomegalovirus exposure and HLA in healthy donors. Use of 60 Vbeta and 13 Jbeta primers characterized the PCR. Produced via immunoSEQ multiplex PCR; TCRdb's table is partial and in-frame only. Of roughly 200,000 clones in the sample, around 75% were seen once. The sample consisted of PBMCs. The receptors were gathered from a male donor in good health and CMV-seronegative.

In regard to this clone: The sample holds other DNA sequences that translate to the same CDR3. V usage is TRBV30 and J usage is TRBJ1-1, with D hard to call. This CDR3 contains 14 residues. Germline V lookup: CDR1 GTSNPN, CDR2 SVGIG (reference sequence). V gave up 0 bases and J gave up 0 bases, with 8 bases separating them. The CDR3 nucleotides read TGTGCCTGGAGTGTGGGAGCCCTGAACACTGAAGCTTTCTTT. Its translation: CAWSVGALNTEAFF.

The chain couples TRBV9 to TRBJ2-7; 8 bases map to TRBD1. Trimming removed 4 bases from V and 6 bases from J; junction bases left unmatched: 12. This CDR3 region has 15 residues. Germline-derived CDR1 and CDR2 are SGDLS and YYNGEE. CDR3 nucleotides: TGTGCCAGCAGCCCGCGGACAGGGAGCGGTGGCGAGCAGTACTTC. It encodes CASSPRTGSGGEQYF.

V is TRBV15 and J is TRBJ2-3; 12 nucleotides agree with TRBD2. Germline values: CDR1 LNHNV, CDR2 YYDKDF (reference sequence). The CDR3 has 16 residues. V lost 5 bases, J lost 1 base, and 4 bases stayed unmatched. As DNA, the CDR3 is TGTGCCACCAGCCCTTGGACTAGCGGGGGCACAGATACGCAGTATTTT. It is translated as CATSPWTSGGTDTQYF.

Comment on this clone: Other DNA variants within this sample encode the same CDR3. This chain joins TRBV30 and TRBJ1-5, with 7 bases lining up with TRBD1. The germline CDR1 and CDR2 sequences are GTSNPN and SVGIG (reference sequence). CDR3 length equals 14 residues. V lost 3 bases and J lost 0; bases outside the gene matches: 2. The CDR3 protein is CAWSGTDSNQPQHF. CDR3 DNA sequence: TGTGCCTGGAGCGGGACAGATAGCAATCAGCCCCAGCATTTT.

The rearrangement uses TRBV6-6 and TRBJ2-3, with TRBD2 identical over 7 bases. The CDR3 covers 16 residues. V dropped 6 bases and J dropped 4; count of bases not matched to a gene: 13. CDR1 and CDR2 (germline): MNHNY, SVGAGI (reference sequence). The CDR3 sequence is CASSLKGAGVPDTQYF. CDR3 bases: TGTGCCAGCAGCCTAAAAGGGGCGGGGGTCCCAGATACGCAGTATTTT.

The chain recombines TRBV15 with TRBJ2-7, with D hard to call. Germline V CDR1 and CDR2: LNHNV, YYDKDF (reference sequence). Trimming pared 0 bases from V and 0 bases from J, leaving 9 bases between. This CDR3 is 15 amino acids long. CDR3 sequence (DNA): TGTGCCACCAGCAGAGAGGGCCATAGCTCCTACGAGCAGTACTTC. Its translation is CATSREGHSSYEQYF.

The rearrangement links TRBV7-2 to TRBJ2-7; D ambiguous. The V and J ends lost 2 bases and 1 base respectively, with 6 bases between them. CDR3 length equals 13 residues. Germline values: CDR1 SGHTA, CDR2 FQGNSA. CDR3 sequence reads: CASSLLQSYEQYF. The CDR3 coding sequence is TGTGCCAGCAGCTTATTACAGTCCTACGAGCAGTACTTC.

The chain couples TRBV5-1 to TRBJ2-7, with TRBD1 identical over 10 bases. Losses at the gene ends were 4 bases for V and 2 bases for J; bases not matched to a gene: 6. Germline V gives CDR1 SGHRS, CDR2 YFSETQ. CDR3 length: 15 residues. Here the CDR3 reads CASSRGQGGPYEQYF. The CDR3 nucleotides read TGCGCCAGCAGCAGAGGACAGGGGGGACCCTACGAGCAGTACTTC.

The chain employs TRBV4-2 and TRBJ2-1; 7 bases map to TRBD2. The V gene's germline CDR1 is LGHNA and CDR2 YNFKEQ. CDR3 length: 16 residues. The J segment lost 5 bases and the V segment lost 3 bases, leaving 10 bases of the junction unmatched. The CDR3 DNA reads as TGTGCCAGCAGCCAGGCCAGCCTAGCGGCCAACAATGAGCAGTTCTTC. Translated: CASSQASLAANNEQFF.

This chain links TRBV9 with TRBJ1-1; D is unresolved. V was cut by 5 bases and J by 0 bases, with 8 bases left in between. Germline-derived CDR1 and CDR2 are SGDLS and YYNGEE. The CDR3 is 13 residues long. The CDR3 nucleotides are TGTGCCAGCAGAGAACTCATGAACACTGAAGCTTTCTTT. It translates to CASRELMNTEAFF.

The chain has TRBV7-6 and TRBJ2-3; possible D gene TRBD1, 5 bases. Trimming took off 5 bases at V and 4 bases at J, with 16 bases between the two ends. The CDR3 extends over 15 amino acids. Germline assignment: CDR1 SGHVS and CDR2 FNYEAQ. CDR3 region: CASSREETVADTQYF. CDR3 DNA sequence: TGTGCCAGCAGCCGAGAAGAGACAGTCGCAGATACGCAGTATTTT. The whole variable domain, remainder taken from reference TRBV7-6 and TRBJ2-3, is GAGVSQSPRYKVTKRGQDVALRCDPISGHVSLYWYRQALGQGPEFLTYFNYEAQQDKSGLPNDRFSAERPEGSISTLTIQRTEQRDSAMYRCASSREETVADTQYFGPGTRLTVL.

This clone has more than one count but fewer than ten. The V and J genes are TRBV6-5 and TRBJ1-4, with a tentative D call TRBD1 (5 bases). This CDR3 is built from 15 residues. Germline CDR1 reads MNHEY; CDR2 reads SVGAGI. With 2 bases removed from V and 3 bases from J, the gap between germline ends came to 10 bases. DNA of the CDR3: TGTGCCAGCAGTTACATGGGGGGTGCTAATGAAAAACTGTTTTTT. Protein sequence: CASSYMGGANEKLFF.

This clone was detected only once. The chain employs TRBV7-9 and TRBJ1-5; 7 nucleotides match TRBD1. Germline trimming cut 0 bases from V and 5 bases from J; bases unmatched to any gene: 7. Germline V lookup: CDR1 SEHNR, CDR2 FQNEAQ (reference sequence). The CDR3 covers 16 residues. In DNA, the CDR3 is TGTGCCAGCAGCTTAGCAGAAGCAGGGGGATATCAGCCCCAGCATTTT. This translates into CASSLAEAGGYQPQHF. Full variable domain (missing parts from reference TRBV7-9 and TRBJ1-5): DTGVSQNPRHKITKRGQNVTFRCDPISEHNRLYWYRQTLGQGPEFLTYFQNEAQLEKSRLLSDRFSAERPKGSFSTLEIQRTEQGDSAMYLCASSLAEAGGYQPQHFGDGTRLSIL.

In this sample, this clone turned up a few times. The chain carries TRBV29-1 and TRBJ1-2, with 7 bases aligning to TRBD1. Trimming cost V 6 bases and J 7 bases; bases outside gene matches: 11. The CDR3 covers 13 residues. CDR1 and CDR2 (germline): SQVTM, ANQGSEA. The CDR3: CSVRDRAVGGYTF. The CDR3 DNA is TGCAGCGTCCGCGACAGGGCCGTGGGTGGCTACACCTTC.

The V call is TRBV6-5, the J call TRBJ1-1, with 7 bases matching TRBD1. Unmatched junction bases numbered 5, after V lost 5 bases and J lost 2 bases. Germline CDR1 MNHEY, CDR2 SVGAGI. This CDR3 is 14 amino acids long. In DNA, the CDR3 is TGTGCCAGCAGTAACAGGGACAGAAACACTGAAGCTTTCTTT. Residues: CASSNRDRNTEAFF.

This clone was detected a few times. The rearrangement uses TRBV29-1 and TRBJ2-3; no clear D gene. This CDR3 region has 10 residues. In germline, CDR1 is SQVTM, CDR2 ANQGSEA. Deletions cut 3 bases from V and 4 bases from J, with 2 bases between. CDR3 residues: CSVDSDTQYF. The CDR3 DNA is TGCAGCGTTGACTCAGATACGCAGTATTTT.

The chain has TRBV6-5 and TRBJ2-7; TRBD2 might be the D (6 bases). The CDR3 length is 14 residues. Germline V gene data show CDR1 as MNHEY and CDR2 as SVGAGI. V was cut by 2 bases and J by 4 bases, with 12 bases left in between. The CDR3 loop is CASSYGGAPYEQYF. As DNA, the CDR3 is TGTGCCAGCAGTTACGGCGGGGCCCCTTACGAGCAGTACTTC.

The J gene is TRBJ1-5, the V gene TRBV7-9, with a tentative D call TRBD1 (6 bases). Per the germline V gene, CDR1 is SEHNR and CDR2 is FQNEAQ (reference sequence). The CDR3 is 17 amino acids. Trimming removed 0 bases at V and 6 bases at J, with 18 bases between. CDR3 bases: TGTGCCAGCAGCTTAGCCAGGGGTAGGGATGATAGTCAGCCCCAGCATTTT. It yields the protein CASSLARGRDDSQPQHF.

About this clone: Other DNA sequences in the sample encode the same CDR3. V usage is TRBV20-1 and J usage is TRBJ2-5; D unresolved. The length of the CDR3 is 11 residues. CDR1 is DFQATT and CDR2 is SNEGSKA in the germline V gene (reference sequence). V shed 0 bases and J shed 4 bases, with 3 bases lying between them. CDR3 amino acids: CSARDRETQYF. In nucleotides, the CDR3 is TGCAGTGCTAGAGATAGAGAGACCCAGTACTTC.

The V gene is TRBV7-9, the J gene TRBJ2-1; the match to TRBD2 covers 10 bases. The CDR3 has 14 amino acids. Unmatched junction bases numbered 4, after V lost 5 bases and J lost 6 bases. The germline gives CDR1 SEHNR, CDR2 FQNEAQ (reference sequence). CDR3 DNA: TGTGCCAGCAGCCCACTAGCGGGATTCAATGAGCAGTTCTTC. Amino acids: CASSPLAGFNEQFF.

This rearrangement joins TRBV6-1 to TRBJ1-3; D unclear. V lost 6 bases and J 0 bases, leaving 6 bases between the germline ends. CDR3 length equals 13 residues. From germline, CDR1 is MNHNS and CDR2 SASEGT. The CDR3 loop is CASSPSSGNTIYF. CDR3 DNA sequence: TGTGCCAGCAGCCCGAGCTCTGGAAACACCATATATTTT.

V gene TRBV18 combines with J gene TRBJ2-2; no firm D call. The V gene lost 2 bases and the J gene lost 1 base, with 8 bases spanning the gap. CDR1 is KGHSH and CDR2 is LQKENI in the germline V gene. This CDR3 contains 15 residues. CDR3 nucleotide sequence: TGTGCCAGCTCACCAGTCCGACAGAACACCGGGGAGCTGTTTTTT. Its protein is CASSPVRQNTGELFF.

The genes are TRBV2 and TRBJ2-7; TRBD1 agrees at 7 bases. J was trimmed by 3 bases and V by 6 bases; bases with no gene match: 11. From germline, CDR1 is SNHLY and CDR2 FYNNEI. There are 15 residues in the CDR3. The CDR3 nucleotides are TGTGCCAGCAGATTCGACAGGGCAAAGTTCTACGAGCAGTACTTC. Translating it yields CASRFDRAKFYEQYF.

The chain carries TRBV19 and TRBJ1-2; D may be TRBD1 (6 bases). V was pared by 7 bases and J by 4 bases, with 22 bases between. This CDR3 is built from 16 residues. Germline CDR1 is LNHDA and CDR2 is SQIVND (reference sequence). CDR3 in amino acids: CASMPASGQLGYGYTF. CDR3 coding DNA: TGTGCCAGTATGCCGGCGAGCGGACAGCTTGGCTATGGCTACACCTTC.

V usage is TRBV2 and J usage is TRBJ2-3; tentatively, D is TRBD1 (6 bases). CDR1 is SNHLY and CDR2 is FYNNEI in the germline V gene. This CDR3 is built from 15 residues. Trimming cost V 8 bases and J 8 bases, with 23 bases left between them. The CDR3 loop is CASVRTVISGSTQYF. The CDR3 region has the DNA TGTGCCAGCGTAAGGACAGTCATCTCGGGAAGTACGCAGTATTTT. Based on the CDR3 plus reference TRBV2 and TRBJ2-3, the full variable domain is EPEVTQTPSHQVTQMGQEVILRCVPISNHLYFYWYRQILGQKVEFLVSFYNNEISEKSEIFDDQFSVERPDGSNFTLKIRSTKLEDSAMYFCASVRTVISGSTQYFGPGTRLTVL.

The V call is TRBV7-9, the J call TRBJ1-3; D is ambiguous. The CDR3 is 15 residues long. Trimming took 5 bases from V and 0 from J, leaving 11 bases between them. Germline-derived CDR1 and CDR2 are SEHNR and FQNEAQ (reference sequence). The CDR3 coding sequence is TGTGCCAGCAGCCCCCAGGTGGGCTCTGGAAACACCATATATTTT. Its translation is CASSPQVGSGNTIYF.